This T cell receptor beta chain was recovered during a study of blood T cell repertoires in COVID-19. Study-wide context: Recovered Cohort 3 donors showed two negative PCRs, clearance, or symptom resolution. Both acute and convalescent COVID-19 samples were obtained from the United States, Italy and Spain.

Original processing methods: Reference gene primer amplification in the assay estimated nucleated cell counts. Sequencing was performed with immunoSEQ multiplex PCR; in TCRdb, only in-frame clones are kept and a portion is missing. That table is the source of V, J and clone size, and D and trimming were worked out from the DNA. The repertoire consists of approximately 250,000 clones, with about 88% occurring once and the leading ten covering approximately 2%. V was trimmed by 2 bases and J by 0 bases, leaving 10 bases between them. The CDR3 loop spans 15 amino acids. The germline gives CDR1 MNHEY, CDR2 SMNVEV (reference sequence).

The sequenced sample was PBMCs or T cells enriched from blood (not recorded which). The rearrangement links TRBV27 to TRBJ1-1, with no clear D. The clonotype originates from a woman in her sixties in a cohort exposed to, infected with or recovered from COVID-19 (not recorded which). CDR3 sequence reads: CASSLGGNLNTEAFF. CDR3 bases: TGTGCCAGCAGTTTAGGCGGCAACTTGAACACTGAAGCTTTCTTT.